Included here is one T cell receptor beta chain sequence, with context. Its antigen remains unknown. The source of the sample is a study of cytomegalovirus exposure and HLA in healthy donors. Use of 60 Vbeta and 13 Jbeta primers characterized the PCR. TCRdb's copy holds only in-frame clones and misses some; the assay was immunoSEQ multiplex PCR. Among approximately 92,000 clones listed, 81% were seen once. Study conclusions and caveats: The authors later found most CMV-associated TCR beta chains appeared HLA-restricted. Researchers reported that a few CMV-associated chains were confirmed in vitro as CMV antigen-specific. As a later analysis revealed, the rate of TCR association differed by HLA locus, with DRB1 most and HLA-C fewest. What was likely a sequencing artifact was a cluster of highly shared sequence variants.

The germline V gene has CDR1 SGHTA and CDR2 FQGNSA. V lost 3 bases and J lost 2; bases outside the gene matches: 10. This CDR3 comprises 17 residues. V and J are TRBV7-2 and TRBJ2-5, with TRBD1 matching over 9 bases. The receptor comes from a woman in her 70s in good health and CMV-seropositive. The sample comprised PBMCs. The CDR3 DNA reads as TGTGCCAGCAGCTTGTGGGGACAGGGACGGGCGCAAGAGACCCAGTACTTC. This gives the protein CASSLWGQGRAQETQYF.